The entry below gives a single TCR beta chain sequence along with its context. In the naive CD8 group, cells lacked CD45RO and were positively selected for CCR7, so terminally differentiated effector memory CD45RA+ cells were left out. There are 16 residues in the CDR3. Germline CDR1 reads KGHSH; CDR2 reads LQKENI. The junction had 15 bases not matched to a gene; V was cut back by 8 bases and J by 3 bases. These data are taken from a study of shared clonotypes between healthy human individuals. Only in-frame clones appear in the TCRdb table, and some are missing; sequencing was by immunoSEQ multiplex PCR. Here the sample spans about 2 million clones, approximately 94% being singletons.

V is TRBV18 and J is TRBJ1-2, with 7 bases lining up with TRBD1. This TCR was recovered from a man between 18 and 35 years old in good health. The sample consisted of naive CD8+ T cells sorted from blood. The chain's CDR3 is CASQRQGPWEDYGYTF. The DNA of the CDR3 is TGTGCCAGCCAACGACAGGGCCCCTGGGAGGACTATGGCTACACCTTC.